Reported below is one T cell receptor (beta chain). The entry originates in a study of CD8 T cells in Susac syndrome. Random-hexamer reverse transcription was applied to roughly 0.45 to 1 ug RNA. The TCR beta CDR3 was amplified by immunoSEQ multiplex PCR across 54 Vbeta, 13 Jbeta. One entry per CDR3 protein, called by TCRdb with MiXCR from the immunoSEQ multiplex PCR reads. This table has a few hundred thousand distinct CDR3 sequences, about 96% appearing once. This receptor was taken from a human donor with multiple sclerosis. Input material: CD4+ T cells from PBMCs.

The CDR3 loop is CASSFVVGNEQFF. DNA of the CDR3: TGTGCCAGCAGCTTCGTAGTGGGCAATGAGCAGTTCTTC. J is TRBJ2-1 and V is TRBV11-1; D gene unclear. V was pared by 3 bases and J by 6 bases, with 9 bases between. Germline V CDR1 and CDR2: SGHAT, FQDESV (reference sequence). This CDR3 is 13 amino acids long.